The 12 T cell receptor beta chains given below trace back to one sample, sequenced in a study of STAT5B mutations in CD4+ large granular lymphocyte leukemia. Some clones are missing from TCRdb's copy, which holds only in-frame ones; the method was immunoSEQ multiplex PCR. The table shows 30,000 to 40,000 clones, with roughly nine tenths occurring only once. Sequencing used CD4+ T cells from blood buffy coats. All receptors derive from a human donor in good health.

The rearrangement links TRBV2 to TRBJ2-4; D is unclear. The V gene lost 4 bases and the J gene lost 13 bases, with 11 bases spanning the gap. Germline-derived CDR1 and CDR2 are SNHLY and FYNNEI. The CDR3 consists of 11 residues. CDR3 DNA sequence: TGTGCCAGCAGTGGGGCCACTTTCCAGTACTTC. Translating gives CASSGATFQYF.

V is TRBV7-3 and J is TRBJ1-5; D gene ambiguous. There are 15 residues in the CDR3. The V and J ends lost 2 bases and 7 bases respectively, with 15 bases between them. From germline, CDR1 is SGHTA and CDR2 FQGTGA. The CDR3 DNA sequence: TGTGCCAGCAGCTTAGATTTTGGGTCTAGGCAGCCCCAGCATTTT. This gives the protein CASSLDFGSRQPQHF.

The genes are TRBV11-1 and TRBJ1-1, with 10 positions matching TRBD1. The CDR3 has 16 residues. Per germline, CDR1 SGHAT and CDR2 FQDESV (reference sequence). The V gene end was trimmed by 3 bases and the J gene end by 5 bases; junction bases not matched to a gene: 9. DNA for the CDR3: TGTGCCAGCAGCTTGGGACAGGGGAGGCGGGGAACTGAAGCTTTCTTT. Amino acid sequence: CASSLGQGRRGTEAFF.

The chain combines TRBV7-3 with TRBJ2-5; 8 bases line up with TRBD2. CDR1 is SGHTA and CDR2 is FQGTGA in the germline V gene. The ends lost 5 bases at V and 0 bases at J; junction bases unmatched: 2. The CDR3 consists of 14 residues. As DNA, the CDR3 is TGTGCCAGCAGCCGGGGGGGGAACCAAGAGACCCAGTACTTC. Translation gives CASSRGGNQETQYF.

The DNA of the CDR3 is TGTGCCAGCACCCCAGACGCAACTAATGAAAAACTGTTTTTT. Amino acids: CASTPDATNEKLFF. The chain has TRBV7-2 and TRBJ1-4, with D unresolved. CDR1 and CDR2 from the germline V gene are SGHTA and FQGNSA. This CDR3 spans 14 amino acids. Trimming took 7 bases from V and 0 from J, leaving 9 bases between them.

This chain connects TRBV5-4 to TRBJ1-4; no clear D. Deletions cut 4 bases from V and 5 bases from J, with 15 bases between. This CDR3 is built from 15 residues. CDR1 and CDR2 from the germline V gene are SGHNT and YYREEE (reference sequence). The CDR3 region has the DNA TGTGCCAGCAGCCAAGGCGGCCAAACGAATGAAAAACTGTTTTTT. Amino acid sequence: CASSQGGQTNEKLFF.

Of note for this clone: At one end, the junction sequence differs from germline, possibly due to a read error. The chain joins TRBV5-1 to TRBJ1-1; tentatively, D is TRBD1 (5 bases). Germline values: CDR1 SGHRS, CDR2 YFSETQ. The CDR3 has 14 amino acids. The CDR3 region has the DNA TGCGCCAGCAGCTGGACACTAGGGAACACTGAGGCTTTCTTT. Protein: CASSWTLGNTEAFF.

The CDR3 coding sequence is TGTGCCAGCAGCTTAGCGACCGTCTCCTACGAGCAGTACTTC. This gives the protein CASSLATVSYEQYF. The chain links TRBV7-9 to TRBJ2-7, with unresolved D. The CDR3 is made up of 14 amino acids. V lost 0 bases to trimming and J lost 0 bases, with 6 bases between them. In germline, CDR1 is SEHNR, CDR2 FQNEAQ (reference sequence).

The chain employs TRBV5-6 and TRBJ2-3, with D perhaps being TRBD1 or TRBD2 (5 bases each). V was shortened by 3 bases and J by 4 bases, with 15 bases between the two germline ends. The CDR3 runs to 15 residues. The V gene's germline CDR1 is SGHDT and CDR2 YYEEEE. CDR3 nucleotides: TGTGCCAGCAGCTCGGGAAGGGGTGGCGCAGATACGCAGTATTTT. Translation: CASSSGRGGADTQYF.

CDR3 in DNA: TGCGCCAGCAGCTTGGCCCACGGGACAACTGGAAACACCATATATTTT. Amino acids: CASSLAHGTTGNTIYF. The chain recombines TRBV5-1 with TRBJ1-3, with D possibly matching TRBD1 (6 bases). The CDR3 spans 16 residues. Germline V lookup: CDR1 SGHRS, CDR2 YFSETQ. V lost 0 bases, J lost 2 bases, and 12 bases lay in between.

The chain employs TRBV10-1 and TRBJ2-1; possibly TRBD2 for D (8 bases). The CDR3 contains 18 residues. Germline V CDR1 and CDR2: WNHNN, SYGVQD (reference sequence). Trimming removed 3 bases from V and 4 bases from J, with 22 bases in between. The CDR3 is CASSDRQGITSGYNEQFF. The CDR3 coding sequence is TGCGCCAGCAGTGACCGACAGGGCATAACTAGCGGATACAATGAGCAGTTCTTC.

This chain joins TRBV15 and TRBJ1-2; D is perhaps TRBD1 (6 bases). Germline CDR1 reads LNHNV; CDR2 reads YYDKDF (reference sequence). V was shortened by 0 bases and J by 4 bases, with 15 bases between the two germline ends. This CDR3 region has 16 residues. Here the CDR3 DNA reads TGTGCCACCAGCAGAGAGAAGGGGGACGGATTCTATGGCTACACCTTC. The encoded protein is CATSREKGDGFYGYTF.